This TCR beta chain derives from a study of T cells after yellow fever vaccination. Study information: SMART-Seq v4 Ultra Low Input prepared the low-cell-number fractions.

Universal primer sites and UMIs were introduced during 5'RACE template-switching synthesis of TCR cDNA. One entry per CDR3 protein, called by TCRdb with MiXCR from the 5' RACE reads. The repertoire holds 200,000 to 300,000 distinct CDR3 sequences, with 6.7% as singletons. General observations from the study: Boosting was followed by the reappearance of most primary-vaccination clones (less than 98% CD4, 85% to 90% CD8). Only a minor proportion of clonotypes was detected across both CD4 and CD8 compartments.

CDR1 is SGHTA, CDR2 FQGNSA, per germline. There are 15 residues in the CDR3. Trimming stripped 2 bases from V and 4 bases from J, with 12 bases between. This clonotype was observed a handful of times. Antigen unknown. The source is a man aged 25-40 years who received the YFV17D yellow fever vaccine. The starting material was CD4+ T cells sorted from PBMCs, obtained on the day of the yellow fever booster vaccination. The gene calls are TRBV7-2 and TRBJ2-4; D not resolved. The CDR3 DNA follows: TGTGCCAGCAGCTTAAGGTGGCAGCCGAAAAACATTCAGTACTTC. Its protein product is CASSLRWQPKNIQYF.